This record concerns one T cell receptor beta chain sequence. This record comes from a study of blood T cell repertoires in COVID-19. The CDR3 runs to 14 residues. CDR1 MNHEY and CDR2 SMNVEV come from the germline V gene (reference sequence). V was clipped by 2 bases and J by 3 bases, with 5 bases between them. Sequenced by immunoSEQ multiplex PCR; TCRdb stores in-frame clones only, minus some. The sample consists of roughly 200,000 clones, roughly 78% of them appearing once. This rearrangement joins TRBV27 to TRBJ2-6; no clear D gene. Sequencing used peripheral blood. The source is a woman older than 75 with active or convalescent COVID-19. CDR3 DNA: TGTGCCAGCAGTTTAAACGGTGGGGCCAACGTCCTGACTTTC. This sequence encodes CASSLNGGANVLTF.